The 10 T cell receptor beta chains below come from one sample, sequenced in a study of T cells in Graves' hyperthyroidism and ophthalmopathy. Amplified TCR beta CDR3 regions came from RNA transcripts. Carried out on the TCR CDR3, a first-round RT-PCR used the HTBI primer set. In TCRdb, the multiplex PCR reads were re-called with MiXCR into one record per CDR3 protein. This table holds around 350,000 distinct CDR3 sequences, over 15% found once. The sequenced material came from blood. These receptors originate from a woman between 18 and 29 years old with Graves' hyperthyroidism.

This clonotype was observed a handful of times. The chain couples TRBV10-1 to TRBJ2-4; no clear D. This CDR3 comprises 17 residues. The germline V gene encodes CDR1 WNHNN and CDR2 SYGVQD (reference sequence). V dropped 0 bases and J dropped 3 bases, with 15 bases sitting between them. The CDR3 loop reads CASSESRLSWIKNIQYF. The CDR3 coding sequence is TGCGCCAGCAGTGAGTCGAGACTGAGTTGGATCAAAAACATTCAGTACTTC.

A few counts support this clonotype. The chain carries TRBV28 and TRBJ2-2; 7 bases are a match to TRBD1. This CDR3 comprises 14 residues. J gave up 4 bases and V 6 bases, and 5 bases lay outside the gene matches. Germline V gene lookup returns CDR1 MDHEN and CDR2 SYDVKM. In nucleotides, the CDR3 is TGTGCCAGCAGACTTACAGGGGCCACCGGGGAGCTGTTTTTT. Amino acids: CASRLTGATGELFF. Full variable domain (remainder filled in from reference TRBV28 and TRBJ2-2): DVKVTQSSRYLVKRTGEKVFLECVQDMDHENMFWYRQDPGLGLRLIYFSYDVKMKEKGDIPEGYSVSREKKERFSLILESASTNQTSMYLCASRLTGATGELFFGEGSRLTVL.

This clonotype was seen more than once but under ten times. The J gene is TRBJ1-5, the V gene TRBV4-1; D is undetermined. CDR3 size: 14 residues. Germline V gives CDR1 MGHRA, CDR2 YSYEKL. The V end was cut by 3 bases, the J end by 4 bases, with 10 bases between. The CDR3 reads CASSHLPRNQPQHF. The CDR3 DNA follows: TGCGCCAGCAGCCACCTTCCGCGGAATCAGCCCCAGCATTTT.

This clonotype was seen more than once but under ten times. CDR3 in DNA: TGTGCCAGCAGTTACTCGGAGGTGACTGAAGCTTTCTTT. Translated, it gives CASSYSEVTEAFF. The chain recombines TRBV6-5 with TRBJ1-1, with D hard to call. This CDR3 is built from 13 residues. V was shortened by 0 bases and J by 5 bases, with 7 bases between the two germline ends. Germline V gene lookup returns CDR1 MNHEY and CDR2 SVGAGI.

This clonotype was observed a few times. The chain employs TRBV4-1 and TRBJ1-2; D is undetermined. Germline loops: CDR1 MGHRA, CDR2 YSYEKL. This CDR3 region has 13 residues. V was shortened by 4 bases and J by 3 bases, with 9 bases between the two germline ends. CDR3 region: CASSRSRDYGYTF. In nucleotides, the CDR3 is TGCGCCAGCAGCCGGTCGAGGGACTATGGCTACACCTTC.

This clonotype has a count of ten or more. The V call is TRBV29-1, the J call TRBJ1-2; D is perhaps TRBD1 (5 bases). CDR3 length: 11 amino acids. Germline V CDR1 and CDR2: SQVTM, ANQGSEA. CDR3 loop: CIVGGTYGYTF. In nucleotides, the CDR3 is TGCATTGTGGGGGGTACCTATGGCTACACCTTC. The whole variable domain, remainder taken from reference TRBV29-1 and TRBJ1-2, is SAVISQKPSRDICQRGTSLTIQCQVDSQVTMMFWYRQQPGQSLTLIATANQGSEATYESGFVIDKFPISRPNLTFSTLTVSNMSPEDSSIYLCIVGGTYGYTFGSGTRLTVV.

Many counts were recorded for this clonotype. The chain couples TRBV20-1 to TRBJ2-7, with D possibly called TRBD1 or TRBD2 (5 bases each). CDR1 is DFQATT and CDR2 is SNEGSKA in the germline V gene (reference sequence). Trimming shortened V by 0 bases and J by 5 bases, and 14 bases separated the two germline ends. The CDR3 is 14 amino acids. CDR3 region: CSARDTGTFDEQYF. CDR3 sequence (DNA): TGCAGTGCTAGAGATACCGGGACCTTCGACGAGCAGTACTTC.

This clonotype was counted many times. The V gene is TRBV13, the J gene TRBJ1-3, with 8 bases identical to TRBD1. CDR1 and CDR2 (germline): PRHDT, FYEKMQ (reference sequence). CDR3 length: 15 residues. V was pared by 0 bases and J by 4 bases, with 2 bases of the junction left unmatched. This CDR3 reads CASSLGTGVGNTIYF. The CDR3 DNA sequence: TGTGCCAGCAGCTTAGGGACAGGGGTAGGAAACACCATATATTTT.

In this sample, this clonotype turned up a few times. The J gene is TRBJ1-1, the V gene TRBV2; TRBD1 aligns across 7 bases. The CDR3 spans 16 residues. Germline V lookup: CDR1 SNHLY, CDR2 FYNNEI. The junction had 7 bases not matched to a gene; V was cut back by 3 bases and J by 0 bases. The CDR3 reads CASSEPLTGLNTEAFF. Here the CDR3 DNA reads TGTGCCAGCAGTGAGCCCCTGACAGGGTTGAACACTGAAGCTTTCTTT. Looking up the rest from reference TRBV2 and TRBJ1-1 gives the full variable domain: EPEVTQTPSHQVTQMGQEVILRCVPISNHLYFYWYRQILGQKVEFLVSFYNNEISEKSEIFDDQFSVERPDGSNFTLKIRSTKLEDSAMYFCASSEPLTGLNTEAFFGQGTRLTVV.

This clonotype was counted at least ten times. V and J are TRBV18 and TRBJ1-5; TRBD1 might be the D (5 bases). Germline V lookup: CDR1 KGHSH, CDR2 LQKENI. The CDR3 spans 15 residues. The ends were cut back, 4 bases at V and 5 bases at J, with 15 bases in the middle. Here the CDR3 reads CASSRVQGGDQPQHF. In DNA, the CDR3 is TGTGCCAGCTCACGGGTTCAGGGAGGAGATCAGCCCCAGCATTTT.